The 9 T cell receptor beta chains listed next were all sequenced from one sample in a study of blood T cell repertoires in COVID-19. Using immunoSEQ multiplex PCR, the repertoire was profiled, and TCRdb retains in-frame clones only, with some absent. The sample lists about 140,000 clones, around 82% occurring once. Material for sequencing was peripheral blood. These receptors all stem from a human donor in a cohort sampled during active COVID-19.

The CDR3 protein is CASSEGGSLRETQYF. The CDR3 DNA reads TGCGCCAGCAGTGAAGGAGGGTCCCTTAGGGAGACCCAGTACTTC. The genes are TRBV10-1 and TRBJ2-5; a weak D match, TRBD2 (6 bases). The CDR3 spans 15 residues. V lost 3 bases to trimming and J lost 5 bases, with 16 bases between them. CDR1 WNHNN and CDR2 SYGVQD come from the germline V gene (reference sequence).

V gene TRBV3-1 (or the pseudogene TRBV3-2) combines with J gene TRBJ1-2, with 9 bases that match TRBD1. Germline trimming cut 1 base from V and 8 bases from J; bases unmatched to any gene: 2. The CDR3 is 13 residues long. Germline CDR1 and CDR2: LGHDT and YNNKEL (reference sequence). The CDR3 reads CASSQGQGGGYTF. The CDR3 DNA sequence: TGTGCCAGCAGCCAAGGACAGGGGGGAGGCTACACCTTC.

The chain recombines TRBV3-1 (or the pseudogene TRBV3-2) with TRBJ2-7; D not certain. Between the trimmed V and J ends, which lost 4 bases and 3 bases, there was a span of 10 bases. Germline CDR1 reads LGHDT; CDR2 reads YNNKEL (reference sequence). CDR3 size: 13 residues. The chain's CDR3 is CASSRGSYYEQYF. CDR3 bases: TGTGCCAGCAGCCGCGGCAGTTACTACGAGCAGTACTTC.

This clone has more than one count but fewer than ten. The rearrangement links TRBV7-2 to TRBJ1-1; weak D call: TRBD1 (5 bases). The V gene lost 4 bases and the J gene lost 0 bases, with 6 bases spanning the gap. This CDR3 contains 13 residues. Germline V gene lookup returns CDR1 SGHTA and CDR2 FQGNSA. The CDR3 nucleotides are TGTGCCAGCAGCTCAGGGATGAACACTGAAGCTTTCTTT. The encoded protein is CASSSGMNTEAFF.

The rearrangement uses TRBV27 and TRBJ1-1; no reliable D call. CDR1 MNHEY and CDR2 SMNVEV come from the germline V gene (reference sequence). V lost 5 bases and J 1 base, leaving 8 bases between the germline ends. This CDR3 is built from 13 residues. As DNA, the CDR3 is TGTGCCAGCAGTCTTCGGGGGAACACTGAAGCTTTCTTT. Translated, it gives CASSLRGNTEAFF.

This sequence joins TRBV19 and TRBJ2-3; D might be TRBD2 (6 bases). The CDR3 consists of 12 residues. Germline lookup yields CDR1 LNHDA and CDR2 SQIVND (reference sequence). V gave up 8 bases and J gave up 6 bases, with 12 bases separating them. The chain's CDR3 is CASSPGTDTQYF. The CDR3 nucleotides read TGTGCCAGTTCCCCAGGGACTGATACGCAGTATTTT.

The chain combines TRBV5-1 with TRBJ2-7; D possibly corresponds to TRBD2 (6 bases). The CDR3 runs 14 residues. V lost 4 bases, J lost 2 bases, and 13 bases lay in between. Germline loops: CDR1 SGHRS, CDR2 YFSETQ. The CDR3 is CASSAGRRTYEQYF. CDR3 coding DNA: TGCGCCAGCAGCGCGGGACGGCGAACCTACGAGCAGTACTTC.

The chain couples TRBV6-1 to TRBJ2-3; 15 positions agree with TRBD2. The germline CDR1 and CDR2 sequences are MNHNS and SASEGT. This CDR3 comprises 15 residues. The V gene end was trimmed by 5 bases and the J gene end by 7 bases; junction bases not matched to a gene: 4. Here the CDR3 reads CASSLGLAGGNTQYF. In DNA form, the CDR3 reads TGTGCCAGCAGTCTGGGACTAGCGGGGGGCAATACGCAGTATTTT.

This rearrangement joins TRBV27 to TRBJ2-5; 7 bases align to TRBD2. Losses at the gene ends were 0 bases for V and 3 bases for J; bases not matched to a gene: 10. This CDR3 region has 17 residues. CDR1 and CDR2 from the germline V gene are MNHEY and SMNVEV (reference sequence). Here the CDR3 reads CASSLSKAYGGEETQYF. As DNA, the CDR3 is TGTGCCAGCAGTTTATCGAAGGCTTATGGGGGGGAAGAGACCCAGTACTTC.